The present T cell receptor beta chain was sequenced within a study of blood T cells in healthy people across ages. General study points: The long-lived group displayed more naive CD4+ cells, plus higher diversity, than the aged donors did.

The CDR3 spans 17 residues. V shed 5 bases and J 5 bases; nucleotides not matched to a gene: 16. Germline values: CDR1 MNHNY, CDR2 SVGAGI (reference sequence). A second PCR of about 7 to 12 cycles used a sample-barcoded 5' primer and a J-beta primer mix. Researchers report that a template-switch adaptor with 12 random nucleotides tagged each cDNA molecule. MiXCR, run by TCRdb on the 5' RACE reads, gives a single entry per CDR3 protein. The sample has approximately 2,000,000 distinct CDR3 sequences, about two fifths seen once; the top ten hold roughly 24%. This clonotype was counted between two and nine times. What it recognizes is unknown.

The V gene is TRBV6-6, the J gene TRBJ1-2; 8 bases match TRBD1. The clonotype comes from a human donor in good health. Sequencing was done on a sample of blood. CDR3 sequence: CASSPTPGAGGRYGYTF. CDR3 nucleotide sequence: TGTGCCAGCAGTCCAACCCCGGGGGCAGGGGGCCGATATGGCTACACCTTC.